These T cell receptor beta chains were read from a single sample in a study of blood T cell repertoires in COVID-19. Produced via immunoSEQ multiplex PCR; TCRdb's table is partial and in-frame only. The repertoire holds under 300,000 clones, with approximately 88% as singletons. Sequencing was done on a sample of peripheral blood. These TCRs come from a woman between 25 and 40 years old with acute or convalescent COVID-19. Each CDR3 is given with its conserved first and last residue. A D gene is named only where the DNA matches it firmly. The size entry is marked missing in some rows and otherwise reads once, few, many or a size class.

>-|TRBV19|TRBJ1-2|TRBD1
TGTGCCAGTAGGCGGACAGGGTACTATGGCTACACCTTC
CASRRTGYYGYTF
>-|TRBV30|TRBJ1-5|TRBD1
TGTGCCTGGGACAGGGGGCCGTTGAGCAATCAGCCCCAGCATTTT
CAWDRGPLSNQPQHF
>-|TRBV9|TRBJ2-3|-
TGTGCCAGCAGCGTAGTTGGGACTAGCACAGATACGCAGTATTTT
CASSVVGTSTDTQYF
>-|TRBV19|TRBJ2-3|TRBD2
TGTGCCAGTAGAAATAGCGGGAGCTCAGATACGCAGTATTTT
CASRNSGSSDTQYF
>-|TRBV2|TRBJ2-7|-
TGTGCCAGCCGTCGGGGGGCCGGCTCCTACGAGCAGTACTTC
CASRRGAGSYEQYF
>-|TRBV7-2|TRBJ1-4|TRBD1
TGTGCCAGCAGCTTGGGCAGGGGGAGCGAAAAACTGTTTTTT
CASSLGRGSEKLFF
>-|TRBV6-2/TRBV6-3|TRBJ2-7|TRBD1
TGTGCCAGCAGTCAACAGGGGGCCGCCGCCTACGAGCAGTACTTC
CASSQQGAAAYEQYF
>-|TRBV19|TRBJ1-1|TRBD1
TGTGCCAGTAGGGGGACAGGGGGGTACACTGAAGCTTTCTTT
CASRGTGGYTEAFF
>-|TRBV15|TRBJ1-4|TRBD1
TGTGCCACCAGCTTAGACAGGGTAGGGGGTGAAAAACTGTTTTTT
CATSLDRVGGEKLFF
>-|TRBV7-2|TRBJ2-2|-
TGTGCCAGCAGCCCCCGCCGGGACACCGGGGAGCTGTTTTTT
CASSPRRDTGELFF
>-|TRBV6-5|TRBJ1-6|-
TGTGCCAGCAGTTACTCCGATTCACCCCTCCACTTT
CASSYSDSPLHF
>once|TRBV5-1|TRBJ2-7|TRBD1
TGCGCCAGCAGCCAGGGACAGACCTACGAGCAGTACTTC
CASSQGQTYEQYF
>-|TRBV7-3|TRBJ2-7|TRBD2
TGTGCCAGCAGCCGAATAGCGGGAGATGGGGAGCAGTACTTC
CASSRIAGDGEQYF
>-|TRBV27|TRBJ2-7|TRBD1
TGTGCCAGCACCCACAGGGGATCCTACGAGCAGTACTTC
CASTHRGSYEQYF
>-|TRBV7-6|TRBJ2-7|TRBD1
TGTGCCAGCAGCTTAGGGGACAGTCCGCACTACGAGCAGTACTTC
CASSLGDSPHYEQYF
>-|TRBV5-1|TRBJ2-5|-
TGCGCCAGCAGCTTACTAACGCGGGAGACCCAGTACTTC
CASSLLTRETQYF
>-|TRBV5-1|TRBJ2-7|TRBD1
TGCGCCAGCAGGGAAGGGACAGGGACCAACGAGCAGTACTTC
CASREGTGTNEQYF
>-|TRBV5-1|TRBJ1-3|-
TGCGCCAGCAGCCGGGAAGGAAACACCATATATTTT
CASSREGNTIYF
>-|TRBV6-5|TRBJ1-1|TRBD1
TGTGCCAGCAGTTCCCAGGGGGCCGCGGCCACTGAAGCTTTCTTT
CASSSQGAAATEAFF
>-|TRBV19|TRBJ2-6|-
TGTGCCAGTAGCCCCCCAGGGTCTGGGGCCAACGTCCTGACTTTC
CASSPPGSGANVLTF
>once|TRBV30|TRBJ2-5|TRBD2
TGTGCCTGGAGTGTACCGGCGGGAGGGTTCTCGAAGACCCAGTACTTC
CAWSVPAGGFSKTQYF
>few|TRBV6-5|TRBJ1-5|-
TGTGCCAGCAGTCAGTGGCAGAATCAGCCCCAGCATTTT
CASSQWQNQPQHF
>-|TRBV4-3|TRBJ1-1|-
TGCGCCAGCAGCCAAGAAACAGGGCTGATAACTGAAGCTTTCTTT
CASSQETGLITEAFF
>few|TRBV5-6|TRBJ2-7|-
TGTGCCAGCAGCTTGGACGGCTACGAGCAGTACTTC
CASSLDGYEQYF
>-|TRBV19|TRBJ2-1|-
TGTGCCAGTAGTATAGAAGCGGGTTACTACAATGAGCAGTTCTTC
CASSIEAGYYNEQFF
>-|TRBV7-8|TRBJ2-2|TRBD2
TGTGCCAGCAGCGTACTAGCGGGAGGTGAGGAGCTGTTTTTT
CASSVLAGGEELFF
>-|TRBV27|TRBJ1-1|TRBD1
TGTGCCAGCAAATCCTCCAGGGACAGCTATGCTGAAGCTTTCTTT
CASKSSRDSYAEAFF
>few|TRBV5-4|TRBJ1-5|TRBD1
TGTGCCAGCAGCCTAGACAGGGATCAGCCCCAGCATTTT
CASSLDRDQPQHF
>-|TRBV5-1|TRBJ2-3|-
TGCGCCAGCAGCTTGGATAATAAAGGGGCAGATACGCAGTATTTT
CASSLDNKGADTQYF
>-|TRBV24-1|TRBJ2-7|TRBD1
TGTGCCACCAGTGTTACAGGGGGTTACGAGCAGTACTTC
CATSVTGGYEQYF
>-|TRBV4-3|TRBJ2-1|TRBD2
TGCGCCAGCAGCCAAGGGGCGGGAGGGCCGCGGTTCTTC
CASSQGAGGPRFF
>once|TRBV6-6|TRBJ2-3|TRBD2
TGTGCCAGCAGTTATGGGGCTAGCGGGGGATCCCCCCCGCAGTATTTT
CASSYGASGGSPPQYF
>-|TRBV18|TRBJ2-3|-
TGTGCCAGCTCACCGCGGACTTTTACTAGCACAGATACGCAGTATTTT
CASSPRTFTSTDTQYF
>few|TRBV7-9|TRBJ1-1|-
TGTGCCAGCACCTTAGGTGTCGCTGAAGCTTTCTTT
CASTLGVAEAFF
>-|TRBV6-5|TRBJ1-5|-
TGTGCCAGCAGCCTTCGACGGGGGGTGAATCAGCCCCAGCATTTT
CASSLRRGVNQPQHF
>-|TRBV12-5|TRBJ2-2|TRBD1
TGTGCTAGTGGTCTCGCCCCGACAGGGGCAGCCGGGGAGCTGTTTTTT
CASGLAPTGAAGELFF
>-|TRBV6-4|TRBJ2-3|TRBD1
TGTGCCAGCAGGAACACAGGGGGGGATACGCAGTATTTT
CASRNTGGDTQYF
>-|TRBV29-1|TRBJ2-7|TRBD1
TGCAGCGTTGAAGTGGGACAGGGGGTTTCCCCCTACGAGCAGTACTTC
CSVEVGQGVSPYEQYF